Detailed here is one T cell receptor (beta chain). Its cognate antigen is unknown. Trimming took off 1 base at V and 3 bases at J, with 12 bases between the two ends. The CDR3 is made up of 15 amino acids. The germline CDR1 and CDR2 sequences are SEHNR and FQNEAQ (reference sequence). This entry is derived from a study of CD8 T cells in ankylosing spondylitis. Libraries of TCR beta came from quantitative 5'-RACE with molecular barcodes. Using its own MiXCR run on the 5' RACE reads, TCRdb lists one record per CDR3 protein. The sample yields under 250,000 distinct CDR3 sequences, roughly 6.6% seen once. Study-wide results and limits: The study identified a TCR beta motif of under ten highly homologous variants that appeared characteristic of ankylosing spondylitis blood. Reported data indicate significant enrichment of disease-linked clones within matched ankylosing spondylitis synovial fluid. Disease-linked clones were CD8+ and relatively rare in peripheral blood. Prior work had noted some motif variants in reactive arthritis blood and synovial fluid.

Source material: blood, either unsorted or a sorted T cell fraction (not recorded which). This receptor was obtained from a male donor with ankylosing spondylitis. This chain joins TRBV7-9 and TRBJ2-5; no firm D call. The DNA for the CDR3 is TGTGCCAGCAGCTTAGGATCCTTTCCAGAAGAGACCCAGTACTTC. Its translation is CASSLGSFPEETQYF.